Each of the 22 T cell receptor beta chains below was sequenced from the same sample in a study of molecular identifiers for immune sequencing clone quantification. In TCRdb, the PCR reads were re-called with MiXCR into one record per CDR3 protein. Among 35,000 or so distinct CDR3 sequences listed, approximately 20% were seen once. Sequencing input: naive CD8+ T cells from blood, with Jurkat cell RNA spiked in. The subset denotes: FACS-sorted CD8+CD4-CCR7+CD45RA+ naive T cells. The receptor set was obtained from a human donor in good health. Some libraries in this study had Jurkat cell RNA spiked in.

This clonotype was picked up many times. V gene TRBV9 combines with J gene TRBJ2-7, with TRBD1 matching over 7 bases. Germline CDR1 SGDLS, CDR2 YYNGEE. V shed 0 bases, J shed 3 bases, and the junction held 3 bases outside the gene matches. The CDR3 contains 14 residues. CDR3 protein: CASSVEGTDYEQYF. CDR3 in DNA: TGTGCCAGCAGCGTAGAAGGGACAGACTACGAGCAGTACTTC.

The chain is built from TRBV11-1 and TRBJ2-7, with D uncertain. CDR3 length equals 11 residues. Germline assignment: CDR1 SGHAT and CDR2 FQDESV (reference sequence). Trimming left V 5 bases short and J 7 bases short, with 9 bases between. The CDR3 DNA reads as TGTGCCAGCAGCCCCGACGTGGAGCAGTACTTC. Translating it yields CASSPDVEQYF.

This chain joins TRBV6-5 and TRBJ1-2, with a weak D call TRBD1 (6 bases). V dropped 8 bases and J dropped 4 bases, with 14 bases sitting between them. Germline CDR1 and CDR2: MNHEY and SVGAGI. CDR3 size: 13 residues. CDR3 sequence reads: CASFSRGAYGYTF. As DNA, the CDR3 is TGTGCCAGCTTCTCCAGGGGAGCCTATGGCTACACCTTC.

This clonotype was counted ten times or more. This chain connects TRBV19 to TRBJ2-6, with D uncertain. The V gene lost 0 bases and the J gene lost 2 bases, with 8 bases spanning the gap. This CDR3 has 16 residues. Germline-derived CDR1 and CDR2 are LNHDA and SQIVND (reference sequence). As DNA, the CDR3 is TGTGCCAGTAGTATAGACCCTCTAGCTGGGGCCAACGTCCTGACTTTC. Protein product: CASSIDPLAGANVLTF. Combining the CDR3 with reference TRBV19 and TRBJ2-6 gives the whole variable domain DGGITQSPKYLFRKEGQNVTLSCEQNLNHDAMYWYRQDPGQGLRLIYYSQIVNDFQKGDIAEGYSVSREKKESFPLTVTSAQKNPTAFYLCASSIDPLAGANVLTFGAGSRLTVL.

Turning to this clonotype: No conserved phenylalanine or tryptophan ends this CDR3, so it is likely a read error. This CDR3 is CASSQATGTRYEQYS. The CDR3 DNA follows: TGTGCCAGCAGCCAAGCTACCGGGACCCGGTACGAGCAGTACTCC. V usage is TRBV3-1 and J usage is TRBJ2-7; D is possibly TRBD1 or TRBD2 (5 bases each). Germline V gene data show CDR1 as LGHDT and CDR2 as YNNKEL (reference sequence). V was cut by 1 base and J by 4 bases, with 14 bases left in between. This CDR3 is 15 amino acids long.

This clonotype came up many times. The chain is built from TRBV7-8 and TRBJ1-5, with 11 bases fitting TRBD1. Germline V gene sequence: CDR1 SGHVS, CDR2 FQNEAQ. CDR3 length: 17 amino acids. Losses at the gene ends were 1 base for V and 6 bases for J; bases not matched to a gene: 8. Written as DNA, the CDR3 is TGTGCCAGCAGCTTAGGGCGGACAGGGGGCCCTACTCAGCCCCAGCATTTT. It codes for CASSLGRTGGPTQPQHF.

Of note for this clonotype: Its ends do not fully match the called genes, so a read error is possible. The V gene is TRBV27, the J gene TRBJ1-5; no clear D. The CDR3 extends over 14 amino acids. Germline lookup yields CDR1 MNHEY and CDR2 SMNVEV (reference sequence). DNA of the CDR3: TGTGCCAGCAGTCTATCCGCTAGCAATCAGCCCCAGCATTTT. This encodes CASSLSASNQPQHF.

This clonotype came up a few times. A much larger clone lies one base from this, so it may be a read error. The chain couples TRBV6-2 or TRBV6-3 to TRBJ2-3, with D uncertain. The V gene's germline CDR1 is MNHEY and CDR2 SVGEGT. The CDR3 runs 12 residues. As DNA, the CDR3 is TGTGCCAGCAGTCTGCACACAGATACGCGGTATTTT. This encodes CASSLHTDTRYF.

By share, this clonotype ranks as medium-sized (0.01 to 0.1%). The chain links TRBV7-9 to TRBJ2-4; D remains unclear. Per the germline V gene, CDR1 is SEHNR and CDR2 is FQNEAQ (reference sequence). V lost 4 bases and J 4 bases, leaving 11 bases between the germline ends. The CDR3 consists of 14 residues. This chain's CDR3 is CASSSQRKKNIQYF. CDR3 nucleotides: TGTGCCAGCAGCTCCCAGCGTAAAAAAAACATTCAGTACTTC.

The table lists this clonotype with many counts. The chain combines TRBV20-1 with TRBJ2-3, with 7 bases matching TRBD2. Germline assignment: CDR1 DFQATT and CDR2 SNEGSKA (reference sequence). The V segment lost 2 bases and the J segment 0 bases; nucleotides outside the gene matches: 5. The CDR3 has 15 residues. The CDR3 region has the DNA TGCAGTGCTAGATGGGCTAGCGGAAGCACAGATACGCAGTATTTT. Its translation is CSARWASGSTDTQYF.

The sample holds many counts of this clonotype. This sequence joins TRBV20-1 and TRBJ1-2; 9 bases map to TRBD1. The CDR3 has 14 amino acids. With V trimmed by 3 bases and J by 5 bases, 7 bases remained unmatched. Looked up from germline, CDR1 is DFQATT and CDR2 is SNEGSKA (reference sequence). This CDR3 reads CSASPAGQGYGYTF. For the CDR3, the DNA is TGCAGTGCTAGCCCTGCCGGACAGGGGTATGGCTACACCTTC.

Notes on this clonotype: The junction and the germline gene differ at one end; a read error may be behind it. The chain uses TRBV28 and TRBJ2-3; D tentatively reads TRBD1 or TRBD2 (5 bases each). This CDR3 region has 14 residues. The germline V gene encodes CDR1 MDHEN and CDR2 SYDVKM. CDR3 region: CASSRGSYTDTQYF. The CDR3 DNA reads TGTGCCAGCAGTCGGGGCAGTTACACAGACACGCAGTATTTT.

This clonotype has a count of ten or more. CDR3 protein: CASSSGEGGNQPQHF. The CDR3 DNA sequence: TGTGCCAGCAGTTCCGGGGAAGGTGGCAATCAGCCCCAGCATTTT. The rearrangement joins TRBV5-4 to TRBJ1-5; D gene uncertain. CDR1 is SGHNT, CDR2 YYREEE, per germline (reference sequence). V shed 5 bases and J shed 2 bases, with 14 bases lying between them. This CDR3 has 15 amino acids. The whole variable domain, filled in from reference TRBV5-4 and TRBJ1-5, reads ETGVTQSPTHLIKTRGQQVTLRCSSQSGHNTVSWYQQALGQGPQFIFQYYREEENGRGNFPPRFSGLQFPNYSSELNVNALELDDSALYLCASSSGEGGNQPQHFGDGTRLSIL.

Ten or more counts support this clonotype. This chain links TRBV7-9 with TRBJ1-1; D gene uncertain. The V gene's germline CDR1 is SEHNR and CDR2 FQNEAQ (reference sequence). Trimming took 3 bases from V and 5 from J, leaving 7 bases between them. The CDR3 covers 12 residues. CDR3 residues: CASSFGWTEAFF. Written as DNA, the CDR3 is TGTGCCAGCAGCTTTGGGTGGACTGAAGCTTTCTTT.

Points on this clonotype: With a much larger clone just one base away, this may be a read error. The rearrangement uses TRBV28 and TRBJ2-5; D gene uncertain. This CDR3 comprises 14 residues. Germline-derived CDR1 and CDR2 are MDHEN and SYDVKM. The CDR3 sequence is CVSSLGQFQETQYF. CDR3 DNA: TGTGTCAGCAGTTTAGGGCAGTTCCAAGAGACCCAGTACTTC.

On this clonotype: An end of the junction does not agree with germline; a read error may underlie this. This chain connects TRBV12-3 or TRBV12-4 to TRBJ1-2; 7 nucleotides align to TRBD1. The CDR3 runs to 13 residues. This chain's CDR3 is CASSATGFYGYAF. Here the CDR3 DNA reads TGTGCCAGCAGCGCGACAGGGTTCTATGGCTACGCCTTC.

Comment on this clonotype: A much more abundant neighbour one base away suggests this may be a read error. The CDR3 does not close with the conserved phenylalanine or tryptophan, likely indicating a read error. J is TRBJ2-5 and V is TRBV7-8; no clear D gene. Germline CDR1 SGHVS, CDR2 FQNEAQ. The CDR3 has 14 residues. Between the trimmed V and J ends, which lost 1 base and 9 bases, there was a span of 15 bases. The CDR3: CASSLDGHPWAQYL. The CDR3 bases are TGTGCCAGCAGCTTAGACGGCCACCCGTGGGCCCAGTACCTC.

Concerning this clonotype: A much larger clone differs by one base, so this may be a read error. The rearrangement uses TRBV28 and TRBJ2-1; D might be TRBD1 (6 bases). Per germline, CDR1 MDHEN and CDR2 SYDVKM. This CDR3 is built from 16 residues. The CDR3 DNA follows: TGTGCCAGCAGTTTATTGTCCAGGGGAGAAGGCAATGTGCAGTTCTTC. It encodes CASSLLSRGEGNVQFF.

This clonotype has at least ten counts. The genes are TRBV30 and TRBJ2-1, with D perhaps matching TRBD2 (5 bases). This CDR3 comprises 15 residues. V gave up 4 bases and J gave up 7 bases, with 20 bases separating them. Germline V gene lookup returns CDR1 GTSNPN and CDR2 SVGIG (reference sequence). The CDR3 DNA sequence: TGTGCCTGGACTATGGACTGGACGACCCTAAATGAGCAGTTCTTC. Residues: CAWTMDWTTLNEQFF.

With regard to this clonotype: A much bigger clone sits one base away, suggesting this may be a read error. V and J are TRBV6-2 or TRBV6-3 and TRBJ2-2, with 11 bases fitting TRBD2. The V segment lost 10 bases and the J segment 4 bases; nucleotides outside the gene matches: 11. Looked up from germline, CDR1 is MNHEY and CDR2 is SVGEGT. The CDR3 sequence is 16 residues long. DNA of the CDR3: TGTGCCACCAAAACCGGGACTAGCGGAAGCACCGGGGAGCTGTTTTTT. Its protein is CATKTGTSGSTGELFF.

The chain couples TRBV4-3 to TRBJ1-5, with D tentatively TRBD1 (6 bases). Germline values: CDR1 LGHNA, CDR2 YSLEER. Between the trimmed V and J ends, which lost 0 bases and 8 bases, there was a span of 14 bases. CDR3 size: 15 residues. CDR3 bases: TGCGCCAGCAGCCAAGAAGTGGGGGGCGTAGAGCCCCAGCATTTT. It translates to CASSQEVGGVEPQHF.

This clonotype was observed many times. This rearrangement joins TRBV19 to TRBJ2-5, with 8 bases fitting TRBD1. This CDR3 has 15 residues. V trimming: 4 bases; J trimming: 4 bases; junction bases outside the gene matches: 8. From germline, CDR1 is LNHDA and CDR2 SQIVND (reference sequence). The CDR3 nucleotides read TGTGCCAGTAGTACCGGACAGGGAGGTTTAGAGACCCAGTACTTC. The encoded protein is CASSTGQGGLETQYF.